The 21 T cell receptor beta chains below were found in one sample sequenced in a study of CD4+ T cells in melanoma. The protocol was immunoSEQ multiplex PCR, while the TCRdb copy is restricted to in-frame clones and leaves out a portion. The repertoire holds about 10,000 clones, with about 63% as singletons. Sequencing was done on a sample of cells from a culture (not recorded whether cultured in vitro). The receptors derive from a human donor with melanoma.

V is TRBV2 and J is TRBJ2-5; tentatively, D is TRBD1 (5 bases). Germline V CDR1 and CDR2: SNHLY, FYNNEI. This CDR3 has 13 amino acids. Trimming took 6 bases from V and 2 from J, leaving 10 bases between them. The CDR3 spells CASSADRQETQYF. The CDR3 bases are TGTGCCAGCAGCGCCGACAGACAAGAGACCCAGTACTTC.

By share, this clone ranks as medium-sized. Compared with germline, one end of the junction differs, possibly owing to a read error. CDR3: CASGPDRSSFKDF. The CDR3 DNA reads as TGCGCCAGCGGCCCGGACAGGTCCTCTTTTAAGGATTTT. This sequence joins TRBV10-2 and TRBJ2-2; 7 bases match TRBD1. Germline V lookup: CDR1 WSHSY, CDR2 SAAADI. The CDR3 length is 13 residues.

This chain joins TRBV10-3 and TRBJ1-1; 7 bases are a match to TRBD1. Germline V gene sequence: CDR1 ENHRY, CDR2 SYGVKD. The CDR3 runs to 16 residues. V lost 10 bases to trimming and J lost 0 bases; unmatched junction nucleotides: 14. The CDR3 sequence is CASNHVRTGLNTEAFF. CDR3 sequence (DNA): TGTGCCAGCAACCATGTTAGGACAGGACTGAACACTGAAGCTTTCTTT.

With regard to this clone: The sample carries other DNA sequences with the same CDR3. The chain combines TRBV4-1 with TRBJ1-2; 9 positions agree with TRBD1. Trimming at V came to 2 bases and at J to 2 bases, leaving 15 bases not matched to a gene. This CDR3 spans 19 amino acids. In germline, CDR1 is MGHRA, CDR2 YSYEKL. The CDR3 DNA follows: TGCGCCAGCAGCCAATTAGGGGGGACAGGGTCAGGGGGGAACTATGGCTACACCTTC. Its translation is CASSQLGGTGSGGNYGYTF.

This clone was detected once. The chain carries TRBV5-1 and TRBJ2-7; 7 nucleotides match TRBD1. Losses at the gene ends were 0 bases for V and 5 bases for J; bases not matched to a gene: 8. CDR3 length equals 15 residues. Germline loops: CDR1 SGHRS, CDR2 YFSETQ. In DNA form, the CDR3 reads TGCGCCAGCAGCTTGGGGGGACAGCCTAGGGACGAGCAGTACTTC. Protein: CASSLGGQPRDEQYF.

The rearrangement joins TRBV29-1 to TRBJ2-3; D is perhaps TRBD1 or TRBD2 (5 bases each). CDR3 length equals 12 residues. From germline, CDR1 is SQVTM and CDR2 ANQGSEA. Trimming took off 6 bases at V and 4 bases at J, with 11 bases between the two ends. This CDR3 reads CSVKRGADTQYF. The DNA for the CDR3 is TGCAGCGTCAAGAGGGGCGCAGATACGCAGTATTTT.

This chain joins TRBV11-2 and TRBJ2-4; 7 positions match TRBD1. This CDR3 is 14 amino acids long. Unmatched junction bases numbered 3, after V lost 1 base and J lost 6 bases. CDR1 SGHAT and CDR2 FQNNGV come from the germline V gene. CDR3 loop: CASSLGDRLNIQYF. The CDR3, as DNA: TGTGCCAGCAGCTTAGGGGACAGATTAAACATTCAGTACTTC.

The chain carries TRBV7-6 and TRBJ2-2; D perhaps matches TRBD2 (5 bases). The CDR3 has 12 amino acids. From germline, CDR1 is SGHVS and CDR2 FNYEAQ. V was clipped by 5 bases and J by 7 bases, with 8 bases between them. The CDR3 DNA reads TGTGCCAGCAGCCCCGGGGTCGGGGAGCTGTTTTTT. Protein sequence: CASSPGVGELFF.

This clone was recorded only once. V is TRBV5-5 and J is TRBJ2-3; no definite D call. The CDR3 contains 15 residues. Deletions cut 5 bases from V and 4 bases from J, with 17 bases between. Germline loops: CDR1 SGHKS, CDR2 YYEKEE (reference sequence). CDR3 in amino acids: CASSLSPTRADTQYF. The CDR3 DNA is TGTGCCAGCAGTTTATCACCAACTCGAGCAGATACGCAGTATTTT. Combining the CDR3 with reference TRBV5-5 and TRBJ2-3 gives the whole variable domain DAGVTQSPTHLIKTRGQQVTLRCSPISGHKSVSWYQQVLGQGPQFIFQYYEKEERGRGNFPDRFSARQFPNYSSELNVNALLLGDSALYLCASSLSPTRADTQYFGPGTRLTVL.

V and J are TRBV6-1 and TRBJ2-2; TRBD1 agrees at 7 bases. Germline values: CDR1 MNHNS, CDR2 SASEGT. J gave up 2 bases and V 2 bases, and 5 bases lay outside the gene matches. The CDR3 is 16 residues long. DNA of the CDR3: TGTGCCAGCAGTGAAATGGGACAGTTAAACACCGGGGAGCTGTTTTTT. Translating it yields CASSEMGQLNTGELFF.

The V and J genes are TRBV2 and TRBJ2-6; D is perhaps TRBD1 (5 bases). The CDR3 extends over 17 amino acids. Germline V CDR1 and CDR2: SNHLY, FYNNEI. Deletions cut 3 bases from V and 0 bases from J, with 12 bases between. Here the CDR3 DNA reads TGTGCCAGCAGTGAGGTGACAGAGCTCTCTGGGGCCAACGTCCTGACTTTC. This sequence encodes CASSEVTELSGANVLTF.

The DNA for the CDR3 is TGCGCCAGCAGCCCCTGGCGGGGGGGGGATGAAAAACTGTTTTTT. Translation: CASSPWRGGDEKLFF. This chain connects TRBV4-1 to TRBJ1-4, with a weak D call TRBD1 (5 bases). Germline V CDR1 and CDR2: MGHRA, YSYEKL. The CDR3 is 15 amino acids. The germline V and J ends were trimmed by 4 bases and 6 bases, with 15 bases remaining between them.

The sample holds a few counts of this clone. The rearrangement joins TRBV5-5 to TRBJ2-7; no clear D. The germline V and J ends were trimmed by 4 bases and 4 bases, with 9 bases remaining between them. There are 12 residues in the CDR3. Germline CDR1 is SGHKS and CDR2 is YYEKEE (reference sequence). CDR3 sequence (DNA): TGTGCCAGCAGCAAGTCCAATTACGAGCAGTACTTC. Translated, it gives CASSKSNYEQYF.

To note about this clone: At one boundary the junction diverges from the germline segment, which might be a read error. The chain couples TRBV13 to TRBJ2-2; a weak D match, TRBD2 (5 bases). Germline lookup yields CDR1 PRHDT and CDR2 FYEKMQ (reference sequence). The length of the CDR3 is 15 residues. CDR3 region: CAGSLLRGNTGELFF. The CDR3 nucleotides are TGTGCCGGCAGCTTACTTCGGGGGAACACCGGGGAGCTGTTTTTT.

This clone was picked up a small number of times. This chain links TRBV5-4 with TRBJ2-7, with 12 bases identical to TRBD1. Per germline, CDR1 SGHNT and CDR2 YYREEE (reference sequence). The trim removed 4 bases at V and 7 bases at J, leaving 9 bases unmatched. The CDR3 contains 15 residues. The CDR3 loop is CASSQGTGGPREQYF. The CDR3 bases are TGTGCCAGCAGCCAAGGGACAGGGGGCCCACGAGAGCAGTACTTC.

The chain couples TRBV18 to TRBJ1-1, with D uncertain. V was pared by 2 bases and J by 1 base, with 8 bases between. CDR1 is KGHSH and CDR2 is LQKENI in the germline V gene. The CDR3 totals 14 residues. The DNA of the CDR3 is TGTGCCAGCTCACCAGGCCAGGAGAACACTGAAGCTTTCTTT. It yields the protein CASSPGQENTEAFF.

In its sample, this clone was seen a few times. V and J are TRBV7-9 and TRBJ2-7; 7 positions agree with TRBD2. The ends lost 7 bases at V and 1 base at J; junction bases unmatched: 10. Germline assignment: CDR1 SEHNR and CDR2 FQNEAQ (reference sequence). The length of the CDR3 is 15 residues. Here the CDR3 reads CASTPGSSGSYEQYF. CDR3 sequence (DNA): TGTGCCAGCACCCCCGGGAGTAGCGGGTCCTACGAGCAGTACTTC.

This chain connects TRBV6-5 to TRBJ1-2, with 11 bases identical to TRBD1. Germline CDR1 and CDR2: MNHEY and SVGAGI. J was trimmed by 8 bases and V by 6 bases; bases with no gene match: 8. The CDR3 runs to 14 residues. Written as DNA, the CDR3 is TGTGCCAGCAGAGACCGGGACAGGGGGTTGGGCTACACCTTC. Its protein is CASRDRDRGLGYTF.

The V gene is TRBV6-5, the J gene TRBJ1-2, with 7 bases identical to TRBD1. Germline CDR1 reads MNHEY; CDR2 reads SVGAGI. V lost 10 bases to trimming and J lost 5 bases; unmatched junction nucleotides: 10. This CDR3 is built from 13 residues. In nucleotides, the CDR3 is TGTGCCATCAGGTACATGACAGGGTATGGCTACACCTTC. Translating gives CAIRYMTGYGYTF.

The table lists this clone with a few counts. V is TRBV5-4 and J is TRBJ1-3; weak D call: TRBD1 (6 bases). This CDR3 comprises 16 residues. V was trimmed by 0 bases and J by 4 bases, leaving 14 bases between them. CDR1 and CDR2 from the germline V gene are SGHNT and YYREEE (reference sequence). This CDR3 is CASSLAGGWSGNTIYF. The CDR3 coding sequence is TGTGCCAGCAGCTTGGCCGGGGGCTGGTCCGGAAACACCATATATTTT.

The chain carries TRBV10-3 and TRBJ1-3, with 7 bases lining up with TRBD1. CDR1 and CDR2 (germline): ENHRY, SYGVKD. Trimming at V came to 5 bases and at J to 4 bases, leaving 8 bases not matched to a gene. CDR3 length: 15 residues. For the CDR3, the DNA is TGTGCCATCAGTCGACAGGGTTCAGGGGGAAACACCATATATTTT. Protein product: CAISRQGSGGNTIYF.